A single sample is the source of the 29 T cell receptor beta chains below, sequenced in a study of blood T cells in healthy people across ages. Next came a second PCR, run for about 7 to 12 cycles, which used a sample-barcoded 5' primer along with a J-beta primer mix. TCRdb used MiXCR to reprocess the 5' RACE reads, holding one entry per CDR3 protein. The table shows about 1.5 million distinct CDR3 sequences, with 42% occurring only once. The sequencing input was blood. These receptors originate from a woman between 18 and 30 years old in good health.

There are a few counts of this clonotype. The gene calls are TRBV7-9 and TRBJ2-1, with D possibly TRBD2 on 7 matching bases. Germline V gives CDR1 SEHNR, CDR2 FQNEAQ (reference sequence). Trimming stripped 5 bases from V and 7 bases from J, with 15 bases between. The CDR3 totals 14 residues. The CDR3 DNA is TGTGCCAGCAGCGGACGAGGGGGGGTAAATGAGCAGTTCTTC. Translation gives CASSGRGGVNEQFF.

In DNA, the CDR3 is TGCGCCAGCAGCCAAGATGCGCTAGCGGGAGGAATTTACAATGAGCAGTTCTTC. This sequence encodes CASSQDALAGGIYNEQFF. V is TRBV4-1 and J is TRBJ2-1; 11 bases fit TRBD2. CDR1 is MGHRA, CDR2 YSYEKL, per germline. Losses at the gene ends were 0 bases for V and 4 bases for J; bases not matched to a gene: 8. The CDR3 runs 18 residues.

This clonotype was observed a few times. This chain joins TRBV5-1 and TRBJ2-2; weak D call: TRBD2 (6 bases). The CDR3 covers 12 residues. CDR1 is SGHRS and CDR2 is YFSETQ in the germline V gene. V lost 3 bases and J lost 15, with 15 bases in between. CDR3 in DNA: TGCGCCAGCAGCTCTCTGACTAGTATGGTGTTTTTT. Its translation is CASSSLTSMVFF.

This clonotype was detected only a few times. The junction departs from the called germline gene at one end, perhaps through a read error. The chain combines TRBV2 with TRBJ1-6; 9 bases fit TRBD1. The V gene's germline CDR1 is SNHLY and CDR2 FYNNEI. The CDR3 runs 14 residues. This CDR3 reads CASRRDRDNSPLHF. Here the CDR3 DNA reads TGTGCCAGCCGCCGGGACAGGGATAACTCACCCCTCCACTTT. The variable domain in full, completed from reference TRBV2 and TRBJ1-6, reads EPEVTQTPSHQVTQMGQEVILRCVPISNHLYFYWYRQILGQKVEFLVSFYNNEISEKSEIFDDQFSVERPDGSNFTLKIRSTKLEDSAMYFCASRRDRDNSPLHFGNGTRLTVT.

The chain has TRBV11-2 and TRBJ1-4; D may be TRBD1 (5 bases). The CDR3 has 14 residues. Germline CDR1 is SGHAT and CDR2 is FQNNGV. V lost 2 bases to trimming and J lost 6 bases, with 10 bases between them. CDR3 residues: CASSLWVGDEKLFF. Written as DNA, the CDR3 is TGTGCCAGCAGCTTATGGGTAGGGGATGAAAAACTGTTTTTT. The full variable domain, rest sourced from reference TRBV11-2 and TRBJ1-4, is EAGVAQSPRYKIIEKRQSVAFWCNPISGHATLYWYQQILGQGPKLLIQFQNNGVVDDSQLPKDRFSAERLKGVDSTLKIQPAKLEDSAVYLCASSLWVGDEKLFFGSGTQLSVL.

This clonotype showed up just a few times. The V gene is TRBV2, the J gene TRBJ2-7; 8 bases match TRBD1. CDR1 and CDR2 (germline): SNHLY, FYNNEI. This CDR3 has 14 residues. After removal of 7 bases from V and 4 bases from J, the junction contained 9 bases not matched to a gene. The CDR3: CASKIPTGGYEQYF. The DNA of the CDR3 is TGTGCCAGCAAAATCCCCACAGGGGGGTACGAGCAGTACTTC.

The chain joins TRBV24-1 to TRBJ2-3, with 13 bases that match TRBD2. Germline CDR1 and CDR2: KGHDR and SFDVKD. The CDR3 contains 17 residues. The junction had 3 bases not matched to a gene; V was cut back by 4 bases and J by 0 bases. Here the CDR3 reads CATSDPGLAGSTDTQYF. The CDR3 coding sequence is TGTGCCACCAGTGACCCGGGACTAGCGGGGAGCACAGATACGCAGTATTTT.

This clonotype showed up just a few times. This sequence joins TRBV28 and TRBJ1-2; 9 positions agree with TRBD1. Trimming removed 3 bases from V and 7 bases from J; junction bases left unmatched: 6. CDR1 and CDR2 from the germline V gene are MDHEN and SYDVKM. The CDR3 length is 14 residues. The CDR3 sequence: CASSFLDRGSGYTF. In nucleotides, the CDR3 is TGTGCCAGCAGTTTTCTGGACAGGGGATCTGGCTACACCTTC.

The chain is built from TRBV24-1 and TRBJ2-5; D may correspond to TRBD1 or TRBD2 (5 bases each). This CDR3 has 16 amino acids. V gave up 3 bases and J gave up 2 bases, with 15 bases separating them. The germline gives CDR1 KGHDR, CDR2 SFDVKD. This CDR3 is CATSDALQGPQETQYF. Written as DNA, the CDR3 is TGTGCCACCAGTGATGCCCTCCAGGGACCGCAAGAGACCCAGTACTTC.

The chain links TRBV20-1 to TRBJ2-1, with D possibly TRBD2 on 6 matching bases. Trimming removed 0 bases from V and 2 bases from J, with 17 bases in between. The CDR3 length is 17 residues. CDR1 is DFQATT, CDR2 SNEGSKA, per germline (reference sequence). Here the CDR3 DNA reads TGCAGTGCTAGAGATCTCAAGGGGACTGGTACCTACAATGAGCAGTTCTTC. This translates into CSARDLKGTGTYNEQFF.

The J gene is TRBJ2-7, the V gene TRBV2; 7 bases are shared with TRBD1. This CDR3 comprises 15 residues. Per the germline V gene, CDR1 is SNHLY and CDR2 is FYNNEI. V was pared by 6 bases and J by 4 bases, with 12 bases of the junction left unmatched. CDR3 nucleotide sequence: TGTGCCAGCAGCCCCGTGGGGACAGCCCCATACGAGCAGTACTTC. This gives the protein CASSPVGTAPYEQYF.

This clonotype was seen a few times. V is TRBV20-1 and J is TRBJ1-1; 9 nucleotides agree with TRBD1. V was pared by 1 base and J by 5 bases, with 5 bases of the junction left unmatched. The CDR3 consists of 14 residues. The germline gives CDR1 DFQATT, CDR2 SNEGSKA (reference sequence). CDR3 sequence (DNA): TGCAGTGCTAGAGGCGGGACAGGGAGGACTGAAGCTTTCTTT. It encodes CSARGGTGRTEAFF.

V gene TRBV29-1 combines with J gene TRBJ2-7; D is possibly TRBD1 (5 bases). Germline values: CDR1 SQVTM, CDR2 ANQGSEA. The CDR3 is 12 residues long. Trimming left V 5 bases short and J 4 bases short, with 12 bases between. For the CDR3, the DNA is TGCAGCGTTAAGGGGCAGGCGTACGAGCAGTACTTC. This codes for CSVKGQAYEQYF.

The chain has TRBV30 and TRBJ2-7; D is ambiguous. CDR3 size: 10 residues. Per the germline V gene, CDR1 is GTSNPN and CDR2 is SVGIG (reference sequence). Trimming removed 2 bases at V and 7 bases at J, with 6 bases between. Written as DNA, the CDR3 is TGTGCCTGGAGTTCTCAGGAGCAGTACTTC. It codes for CAWSSQEQYF.

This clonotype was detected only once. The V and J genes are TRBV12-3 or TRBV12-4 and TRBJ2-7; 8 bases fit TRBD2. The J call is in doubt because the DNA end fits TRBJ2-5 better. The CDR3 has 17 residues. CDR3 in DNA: TGTGCCAGCAGTTTTCAGGGAGGCGGGGGGCAGATTGAGACCCAGTACTTC. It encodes CASSFQGGGGQIETQYF.

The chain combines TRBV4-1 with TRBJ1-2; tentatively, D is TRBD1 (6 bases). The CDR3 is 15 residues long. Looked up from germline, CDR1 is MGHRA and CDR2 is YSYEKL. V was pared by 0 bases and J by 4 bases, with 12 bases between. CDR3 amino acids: CASSQDRQGIYGYTF. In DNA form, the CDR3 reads TGCGCCAGCAGCCAAGACCGCCAGGGGATCTATGGCTACACCTTC.

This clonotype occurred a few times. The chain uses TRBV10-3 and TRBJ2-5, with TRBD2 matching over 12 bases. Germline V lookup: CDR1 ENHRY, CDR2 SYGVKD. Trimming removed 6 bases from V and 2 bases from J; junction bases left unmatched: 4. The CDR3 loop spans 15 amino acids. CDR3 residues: CAIRRTSGEQETQYF. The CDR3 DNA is TGTGCCATCAGGCGGACTAGCGGGGAACAAGAGACCCAGTACTTC.

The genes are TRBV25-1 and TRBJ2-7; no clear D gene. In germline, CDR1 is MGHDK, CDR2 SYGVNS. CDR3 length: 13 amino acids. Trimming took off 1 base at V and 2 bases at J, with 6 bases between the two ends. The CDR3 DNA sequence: TGTGCCAGCAGTGAATTTCCTCCCTACGAGCAGTACTTC. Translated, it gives CASSEFPPYEQYF.

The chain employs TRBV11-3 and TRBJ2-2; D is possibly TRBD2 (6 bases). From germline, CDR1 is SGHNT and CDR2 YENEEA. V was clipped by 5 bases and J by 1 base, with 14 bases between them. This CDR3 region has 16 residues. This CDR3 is CASSARARGNTGELFF. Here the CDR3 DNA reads TGTGCCAGCAGCGCAAGGGCGCGGGGGAACACCGGGGAGCTGTTTTTT.

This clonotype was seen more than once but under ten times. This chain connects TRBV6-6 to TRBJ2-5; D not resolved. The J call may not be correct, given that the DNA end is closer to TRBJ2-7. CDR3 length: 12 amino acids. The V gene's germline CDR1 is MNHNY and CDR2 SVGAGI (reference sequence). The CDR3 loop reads CASSYGYDEQYF. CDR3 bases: TGTGCCAGCAGTTATGGGTACGACGAGCAGTACTTC.

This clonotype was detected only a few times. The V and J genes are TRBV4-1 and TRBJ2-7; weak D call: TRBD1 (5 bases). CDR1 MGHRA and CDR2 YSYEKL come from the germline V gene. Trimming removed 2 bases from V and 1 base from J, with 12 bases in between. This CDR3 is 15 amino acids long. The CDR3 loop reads CASSQIPRTSYEQYF. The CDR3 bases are TGCGCCAGCAGCCAAATCCCCCGGACATCCTACGAGCAGTACTTC.

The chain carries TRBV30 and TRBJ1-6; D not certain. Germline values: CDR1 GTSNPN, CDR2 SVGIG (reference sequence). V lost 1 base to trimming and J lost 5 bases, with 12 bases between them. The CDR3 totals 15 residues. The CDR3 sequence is CAWSGLGLDNSPLHF. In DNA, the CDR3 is TGTGCCTGGAGTGGGTTAGGGTTGGATAATTCACCCCTCCACTTT. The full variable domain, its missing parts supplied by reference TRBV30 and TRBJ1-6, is SQTIHQWPATLVQPVGSPLSLECTVEGTSNPNLYWYRQAAGRGLQLLFYSVGIGQISSEVPQNLSASRPQDRQFILSSKKLLLSDSGFYLCAWSGLGLDNSPLHFGNGTRLTVT.

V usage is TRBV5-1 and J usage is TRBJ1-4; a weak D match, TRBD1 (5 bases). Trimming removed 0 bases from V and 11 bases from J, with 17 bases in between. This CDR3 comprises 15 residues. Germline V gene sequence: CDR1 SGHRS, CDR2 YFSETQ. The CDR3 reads CASSLDPMGGDKLFF. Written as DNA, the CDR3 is TGCGCCAGCAGCTTGGATCCTATGGGAGGGGATAAACTGTTTTTT.

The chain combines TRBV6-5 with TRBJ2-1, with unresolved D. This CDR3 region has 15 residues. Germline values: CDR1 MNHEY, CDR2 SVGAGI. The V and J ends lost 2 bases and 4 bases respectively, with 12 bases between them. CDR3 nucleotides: TGTGCCAGCAGTTACGACGGCGAACCTTACAATGAGCAGTTCTTC. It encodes CASSYDGEPYNEQFF.

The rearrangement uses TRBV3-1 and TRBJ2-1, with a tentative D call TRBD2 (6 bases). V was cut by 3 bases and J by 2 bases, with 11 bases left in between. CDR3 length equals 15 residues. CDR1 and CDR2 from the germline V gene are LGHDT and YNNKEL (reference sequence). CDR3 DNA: TGTGCCAGCAGCCACGGCGGGATCCCCTACAATGAGCAGTTCTTC. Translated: CASSHGGIPYNEQFF.

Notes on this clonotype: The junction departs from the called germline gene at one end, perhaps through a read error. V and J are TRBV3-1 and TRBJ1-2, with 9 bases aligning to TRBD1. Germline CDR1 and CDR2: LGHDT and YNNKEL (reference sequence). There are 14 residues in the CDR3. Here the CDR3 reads CAGSRVEGQGGYTF. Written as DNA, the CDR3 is TGTGCCGGCAGCCGTGTAGAGGGACAGGGAGGCTACACCTTC.

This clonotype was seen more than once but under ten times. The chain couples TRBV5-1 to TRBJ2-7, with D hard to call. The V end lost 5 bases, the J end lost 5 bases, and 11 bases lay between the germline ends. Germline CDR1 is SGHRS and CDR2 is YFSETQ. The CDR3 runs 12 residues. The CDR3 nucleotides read TGCGCCAGCAGAGGGAATCGGGACGAGCAGTACTTC. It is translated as CASRGNRDEQYF.

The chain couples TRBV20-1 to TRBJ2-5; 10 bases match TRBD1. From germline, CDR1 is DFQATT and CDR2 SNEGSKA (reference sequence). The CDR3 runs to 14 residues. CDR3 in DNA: TGCAGCATAAGCGGGACAGGGGAGGGCAATGAGCAGTACTTC. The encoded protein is CSISGTGEGNEQYF.

CDR3 DNA sequence: TGTGCCAGCAGCCAAGATATGACTAGCGGGGGCTTTGATTCCTACGAGCAGTACTTC. It yields the protein CASSQDMTSGGFDSYEQYF. This chain connects TRBV3-1 to TRBJ2-7; 12 bases match TRBD2. With V trimmed by 0 bases and J by 1 base, 10 bases remained unmatched. This CDR3 comprises 19 residues. CDR1 is LGHDT, CDR2 YNNKEL, per germline (reference sequence).